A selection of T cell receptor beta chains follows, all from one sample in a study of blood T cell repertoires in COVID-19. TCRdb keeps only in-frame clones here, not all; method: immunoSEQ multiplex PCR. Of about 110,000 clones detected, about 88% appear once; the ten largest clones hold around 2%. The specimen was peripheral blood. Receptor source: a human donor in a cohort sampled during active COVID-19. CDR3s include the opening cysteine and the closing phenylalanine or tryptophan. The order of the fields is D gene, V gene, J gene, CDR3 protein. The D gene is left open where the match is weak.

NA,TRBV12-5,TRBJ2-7,CASGLTRGVAAYEQYF
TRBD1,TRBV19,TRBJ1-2,CASSIGTGGVQNGYTF
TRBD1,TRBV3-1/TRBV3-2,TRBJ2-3,CASSQSQGAKTDTQYF
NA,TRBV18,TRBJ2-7,CASSPSGDYEQYF
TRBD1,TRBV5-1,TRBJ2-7,CASSLGRTGTYEQYF
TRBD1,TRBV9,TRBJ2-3,CASSSGQGASWDTQYF
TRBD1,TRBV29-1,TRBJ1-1,CSAPGQGEYTEAFF
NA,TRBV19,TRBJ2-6,CASSIGGSGANVLTF
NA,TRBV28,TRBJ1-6,CASRLPSWAESNSPLHF
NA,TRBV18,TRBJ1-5,CASSPQLNQPQHF
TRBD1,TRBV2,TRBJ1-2,CASSNTGTGTYGYTF
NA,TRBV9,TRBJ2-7,CASLKEPAGRSYEQYF
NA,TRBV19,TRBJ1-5,CASSISGAYSNQPQHF
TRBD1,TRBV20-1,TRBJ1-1,CSASWTGNTEAFF
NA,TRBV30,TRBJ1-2,CAWSVYRDYGYTF
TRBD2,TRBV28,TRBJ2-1,CASSRRDGERGRDSLEQFF
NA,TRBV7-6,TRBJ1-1,CASSPVGGSTEAFF
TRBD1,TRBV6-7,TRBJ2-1,CASIFRDRGDPSYNEQFF
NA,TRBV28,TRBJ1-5,CASRESNQPQHF
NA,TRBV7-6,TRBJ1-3,CASSTTGSGNTIYF
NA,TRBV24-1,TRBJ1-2,CATSDPDSNYGYTF
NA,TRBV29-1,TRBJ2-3,CSESLRTRTDTQYF
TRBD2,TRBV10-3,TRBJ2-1,CAISEGTSYNEQFF
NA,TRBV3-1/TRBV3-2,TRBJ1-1,CASSQGQGSEAFF
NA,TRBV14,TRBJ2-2,CASSLGGRTGELFF
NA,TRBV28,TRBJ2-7,CASSGGADSYEQYF
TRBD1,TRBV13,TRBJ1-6,CASAGTGVSPLHF
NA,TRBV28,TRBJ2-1,CASSRGGNAYNEQFF
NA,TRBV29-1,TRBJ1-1,CSVQAGTIEAFF
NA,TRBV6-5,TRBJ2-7,CASSFSHQQAEQYF